Listed below are T cell receptor beta chains from one sample, sequenced in a study of blood T cell repertoires in COVID-19. TCRdb's copy holds only in-frame clones and misses some; the assay was immunoSEQ multiplex PCR. Among tens of thousands of clones listed, about 74% were seen once. Sequencing input: peripheral blood. The origin of the receptors is a human donor with acute or convalescent COVID-19. The donor label of this sample is uncertain. The CDR3 runs from the conserved cysteine through the conserved F or W. Fields, in order: V gene, clone size, D gene, CDR3 length, J gene, CDR3 protein, CDR3 DNA. A D gene is named only where the DNA matches it firmly. A clone size is listed for some rows: how often the clone was seen (once, few, many), or a class if it is expanded.

TRBV7-2	.	.	16	TRBJ2-3	CASSLYARPSTDTQYF	TGTGCCAGCAGCTTATACGCTAGACCATCCACAGATACGCAGTATTTT
TRBV28	.	.	14	TRBJ1-6	CASSPGLGGSPLHF	TGTGCCAGCAGCCCTGGTTTGGGGGGTTCACCCCTCCACTTT
TRBV5-4	.	TRBD2	14	TRBJ2-3	CATHSGGALDTQYF	TGTGCCACCCATAGCGGGGGGGCCCTAGATACGCAGTATTTT
TRBV5-5	.	.	14	TRBJ1-3	CASSVGLPGNTIYF	TGTGCCAGCAGCGTGGGTCTCCCTGGAAACACCATATATTTT
TRBV28	few	.	14	TRBJ1-4	CASSLRGGNEKLFF	TGTGCCAGCAGTTTAAGGGGGGGTAATGAAAAACTGTTTTTT
TRBV29-1	once	.	14	TRBJ2-6	CSVDLISGANVLTF	TGCAGCGTTGATTTAATCTCTGGGGCCAACGTCCTGACTTTC
TRBV6-6	.	TRBD2	16	TRBJ2-1	CASSGLKAGGRNEQFF	TGTGCCAGTTCAGGCCTGAAAGCGGGAGGGCGGAATGAGCAGTTCTTC
TRBV5-8	few	TRBD1	12	TRBJ1-2	CASIYRGAGYTF	TGTGCCAGCATTTACAGGGGGGCTGGCTACACCTTC
TRBV5-1	.	.	12	TRBJ2-3	CASSLISDTQYF	TGCGCCAGCAGCTTGATCTCTGATACGCAGTATTTT
TRBV7-2	.	.	15	TRBJ2-3	CASSSSLASTDTQYF	TGTGCCAGCAGCTCTAGCCTAGCTAGCACAGATACGCAGTATTTT
TRBV13	.	TRBD1	17	TRBJ2-2	CASSILSGQVNTGELFF	TGTGCCAGCAGCATCCTCTCGGGACAGGTCAACACCGGGGAGCTGTTTTTT
TRBV5-5	.	TRBD2	15	TRBJ2-5	CASSFYPGLEETQYF	TGTGCCAGCAGCTTTTATCCGGGACTAGAAGAGACCCAGTACTTC
TRBV28	.	.	12	TRBJ1-1	CASSLTRGEAFF	TGTGCCAGCAGTTTGACGCGCGGTGAAGCTTTCTTT
TRBV12-3/TRBV12-4	.	.	11	TRBJ2-1	CASSLTTEQFF	TGTGCCAGCAGTTTAACTACTGAGCAGTTCTTC
TRBV2	.	TRBD1	15	TRBJ1-4	CASHGDRVGNEKLFF	TGTGCCAGTCACGGAGACAGGGTCGGGAATGAAAAACTGTTTTTT
TRBV28	.	TRBD2	15	TRBJ2-3	CASTLGGVDTDTQYF	TGTGCCAGCACCCTGGGGGGGGTGGACACAGATACGCAGTATTTT
TRBV4-3	.	.	18	TRBJ1-4	CASSQDYATWGANEKLFF	TGCGCCAGCAGCCAAGACTACGCCACTTGGGGAGCGAATGAAAAACTGTTTTTT
TRBV6-5	.	.	14	TRBJ1-5	CASSYATGRQPQHF	TGTGCCAGCAGTTACGCGACAGGCCGGCAGCCCCAGCATTTT
TRBV7-6	.	.	15	TRBJ2-3	CASSLGLGNTDTQYF	TGTGCCAGCAGCTTAGGGCTAGGAAACACAGATACGCAGTATTTT
TRBV11-2	.	.	15	TRBJ1-3	CASQISPLSGNTIYF	TGTGCCAGCCAGATCTCCCCTCTCTCTGGAAACACCATATATTTT
TRBV6-4	few	.	14	TRBJ2-1	CASSDAGIYNEQFF	TGTGCCAGCAGTGACGCGGGGATCTACAATGAGCAGTTCTTC
TRBV7-9	.	TRBD1	15	TRBJ1-1	CASSRRTGGDTEAFF	TGTGCCAGCAGCCGACGGACAGGGGGCGACACTGAAGCTTTCTTT
TRBV5-6	.	.	18	TRBJ2-1	CASSDPPHRVSSYNEQFF	TGTGCCAGCAGCGATCCCCCCCACAGGGTCAGCTCCTACAATGAGCAGTTCTTC
TRBV18	.	TRBD1	15	TRBJ1-5	CASSPSLDRSQPQHF	TGTGCCAGCTCACCATCCTTGGACAGGTCACAGCCCCAGCATTTT
TRBV12-5	few	TRBD1	16	TRBJ2-5	CASGLGTGGGGETQYF	TGTGCTAGTGGTTTGGGAACAGGGGGCGGAGGGGAGACCCAGTACTTC
TRBV24-1	.	TRBD2	17	TRBJ2-3	CATSDFNFAGAADTQYF	TGTGCCACCAGTGATTTTAACTTTGCGGGAGCGGCAGATACGCAGTATTTT
TRBV19	few	.	14	TRBJ1-1	CASSLQARGTEAFF	TGTGCCAGTAGCCTACAGGCAAGAGGCACTGAAGCTTTCTTT
TRBV10-3	.	TRBD2	16	TRBJ2-1	CAISELGGRTYNEQFF	TGTGCCATCAGTGAGCTCGGCGGGAGGACGTACAATGAGCAGTTCTTC
TRBV27	.	TRBD1	15	TRBJ2-1	CASSSDRGAYNEQFF	TGTGCCAGCAGTTCCGACAGGGGGGCCTACAATGAGCAGTTCTTC
TRBV5-1	.	TRBD1	13	TRBJ1-2	CASSQQGNYGYTF	TGCGCCAGCAGCCAACAGGGGAACTATGGCTACACCTTC
TRBV10-3	.	.	14	TRBJ1-6	CAISDQGGLSPLHF	TGTGCCATCAGTGATCAGGGAGGATTGTCACCCCTCCACTTT
TRBV6-5	.	TRBD2	15	TRBJ2-5	CASSWNGGAAETQYF	TGTGCCAGCAGTTGGAACGGGGGGGCTGCAGAGACCCAGTACTTC
TRBV14	few	.	16	TRBJ1-2	CASSPYGGFANYGYTF	TGTGCCAGCAGCCCCTACGGGGGATTCGCAAACTATGGCTACACCTTC
TRBV19	.	.	14	TRBJ1-1	CASSLRQANTEAFF	TGTGCCAGTAGTTTGCGACAGGCGAACACTGAAGCTTTCTTT
TRBV10-3	once	TRBD2	14	TRBJ2-1	CAIRTSGEYNEQFF	TGTGCCATCAGAACAAGCGGGGAGTACAATGAGCAGTTCTTC
TRBV27	.	TRBD1	18	TRBJ2-3	CASSLGGQGGFSTDTQYF	TGTGCCAGCAGTTTGGGCGGACAGGGTGGTTTTAGCACAGATACGCAGTATTTT
TRBV7-2	.	.	13	TRBJ1-4	CASSLFSDSALFF	TGTGCCAGCAGCTTATTTTCTGACAGTGCTCTGTTTTTT
TRBV5-6	.	.	13	TRBJ2-7	CASSYGKTYEQYF	TGTGCCAGCAGCTACGGGAAAACCTACGAGCAGTACTTC
TRBV4-3	.	.	17	TRBJ1-2	CASSQDDRTHTYYGYTF	TGCGCCAGCAGCCAAGATGACAGGACCCATACATACTATGGCTACACCTTC
TRBV4-3	.	.	15	TRBJ1-3	CASSQETGSGNTIYF	TGCGCCAGCAGCCAAGAAACAGGGTCAGGAAACACCATATATTTT
TRBV28	.	TRBD1	15	TRBJ1-3	CASSSFGTGGNTIYF	TGTGCCAGCAGTTCCTTCGGGACAGGGGGAAACACCATATATTTT
TRBV29-1	.	TRBD1	14	TRBJ1-2	CSVTRQGPPYGYTF	TGCAGCGTCACAAGACAGGGACCTCCTTATGGCTACACCTTC
TRBV6-2/TRBV6-3	many	.	13	TRBJ2-7	CASSYSERSEQYF	TGTGCCAGCAGTTACAGCGAACGGTCGGAGCAGTACTTC
TRBV28	.	TRBD2	16	TRBJ2-5	CASSLTVSGGGETQYF	TGTGCCAGCAGTTTAACAGTCAGCGGGGGCGGTGAGACCCAGTACTTC
TRBV5-4	.	.	15	TRBJ1-2	CASSLEGRSAYGYTF	TGTGCCAGCAGCTTGGAGGGGCGATCCGCCTATGGCTACACCTTC
TRBV5-1	.	.	13	TRBJ2-5	CASSATGTTDQYF	TGCGCCAGCAGCGCCACCGGGACAACCGACCAGTACTTC
TRBV20-1	.	.	11	TRBJ1-4	CSARVLEKLFF	TGCAGTGCTAGAGTATTAGAAAAACTGTTTTTT
TRBV5-5	.	.	13	TRBJ1-1	CASSSILESEAFF	TGTGCCAGCAGCTCCATCTTGGAGTCTGAAGCTTTCTTT
TRBV7-2	.	TRBD1	15	TRBJ2-5	CASSLRGLALETQYF	TGTGCCAGCAGCTTGAGGGGGCTGGCTCTCGAGACCCAGTACTTC
TRBV5-1	.	.	16	TRBJ2-1	CASSQIGGRSYNEQFF	TGCGCCAGCAGCCAAATAGGGGGACGGAGCTACAATGAGCAGTTCTTC
TRBV29-1	few	TRBD2	14	TRBJ2-5	CSVGPTSGLGTQYF	TGCAGCGTTGGCCCAACTAGCGGGTTGGGAACCCAGTACTTC
TRBV18	.	.	14	TRBJ2-7	CASSPPQGTYEQYF	TGTGCCAGCTCACCACCGCAGGGGACCTACGAGCAGTACTTC
TRBV19	once	TRBD1	15	TRBJ1-6	CASSIRGQGYSPLHF	TGTGCCAGTAGTATTCGGGGACAGGGATATTCACCCCTCCACTTT